This is a list of T cell receptor beta chains from one sample in a study of blood T cell repertoires in COVID-19. Only in-frame clones appear in the TCRdb table, and some are missing; sequencing was by immunoSEQ multiplex PCR. This table has about 160,000 clones, roughly 88% appearing once. The sequencing sample was made of peripheral blood. The receptors shown here come from a man aged 18-30 years with acute or convalescent COVID-19. The CDR3 runs from the conserved cysteine through the conserved F or W. The D gene is left open where the match is weak. Clone size is shown for a subset of rows, as once, few, many or a class of expanded clone.

J gene: TRBJ2-7; D gene: NA; clone size: few; V gene: TRBV7-9; CDR3 DNA: TGTGCCAGCAGCTTAGATCTCAGGAGGGACTCCTACGAGCAGTACTTC; CDR3 protein: CASSLDLRRDSYEQYF
J gene: TRBJ1-2; D gene: NA; clone size: NA; V gene: TRBV3-1/TRBV3-2; CDR3 DNA: TGTGCCAGCAGCCAAGTGGAAGGGAGGGCTGGCTATGGCTACACCTTC; CDR3 protein: CASSQVEGRAGYGYTF
J gene: TRBJ1-2; D gene: NA; clone size: NA; V gene: TRBV10-3; CDR3 DNA: TGTGCCATCAGGATGGACTCAAGCTCCACCTATGGCTACACCTTC; CDR3 protein: CAIRMDSSSTYGYTF
J gene: TRBJ2-1; D gene: TRBD1; clone size: NA; V gene: TRBV5-1; CDR3 DNA: TGCGCCAGCAGCTCAACAGGGGGCTCCTACAATGAGCAGTTCTTC; CDR3 protein: CASSSTGGSYNEQFF
J gene: TRBJ1-5; D gene: TRBD1; clone size: NA; V gene: TRBV10-3; CDR3 DNA: TGTGCCATCAGTGAGCCAGGTCGGACAGGGGAGGGTCAGCCCCAGCATTTT; CDR3 protein: CAISEPGRTGEGQPQHF
J gene: TRBJ2-1; D gene: NA; clone size: NA; V gene: TRBV7-9; CDR3 DNA: TGTGCCAGCAGCTTAGGAGAGAGCTCCTACAATGAGCAGTTCTTC; CDR3 protein: CASSLGESSYNEQFF
J gene: TRBJ1-2; D gene: NA; clone size: NA; V gene: TRBV25-1; CDR3 DNA: TGTGCCAGCAGTGAGCAGGGGATCTATGGCTACACCTTC; CDR3 protein: CASSEQGIYGYTF
J gene: TRBJ1-1; D gene: NA; clone size: NA; V gene: TRBV2; CDR3 DNA: TGTGCCAGCAGTGATCAGAGTCTCCGGGGCACTGAAGCTTTCTTT; CDR3 protein: CASSDQSLRGTEAFF
J gene: TRBJ1-2; D gene: NA; clone size: NA; V gene: TRBV2; CDR3 DNA: TGTGCCAGCAGTGAAAGGCCCTTGGCAGGGGAGTATGGCTACACCTTC; CDR3 protein: CASSERPLAGEYGYTF
J gene: TRBJ1-2; D gene: TRBD1; clone size: NA; V gene: TRBV6-1; CDR3 DNA: TGTGCCAGCAGTGACCTAGGGACAGGGGAAGCTAACTATGGCTACACCTTC; CDR3 protein: CASSDLGTGEANYGYTF
J gene: TRBJ1-2; D gene: NA; clone size: NA; V gene: TRBV6-2/TRBV6-3; CDR3 DNA: TGTGCCAGCAGTTACTCGAGGCGGAAGGAGGGGTCCCTGGGTGGCTACACCTTC; CDR3 protein: CASSYSRRKEGSLGGYTF
J gene: TRBJ2-1; D gene: TRBD2; clone size: NA; V gene: TRBV10-3; CDR3 DNA: TGTGCCGGAGGTGAGCGGGGGGCCTACAATGAGCAGTTCTTC; CDR3 protein: CAGGERGAYNEQFF
J gene: TRBJ2-2; D gene: TRBD2; clone size: NA; V gene: TRBV6-6; CDR3 DNA: TGTGCCAGCAGATATGCGGGGGGGCCCGGGGAGCTGTTTTTT; CDR3 protein: CASRYAGGPGELFF
J gene: TRBJ2-7; D gene: TRBD1; clone size: NA; V gene: TRBV27; CDR3 DNA: TGTGCCAGCAGTTTACTGGGACAGAACTCCTACGAGCAGTACTTC; CDR3 protein: CASSLLGQNSYEQYF
J gene: TRBJ1-2; D gene: TRBD1; clone size: NA; V gene: TRBV9; CDR3 DNA: TGTGCCAGCAGCATCTCCGGACAGGGACAAGGAGATGGCTACACCTTC; CDR3 protein: CASSISGQGQGDGYTF
J gene: TRBJ2-2; D gene: NA; clone size: NA; V gene: TRBV27; CDR3 DNA: TGTGCCAGCAGACAATGGGAGGGGACAGGGAACACCGGGGAGCTGTTTTTT; CDR3 protein: CASRQWEGTGNTGELFF